The present TCR beta chain was sequenced within a study of identical twins. Whole-study results and caveats: Within cord blood, abundant beta clonotypes carried fewer insertions, but memory repertoires showed no such trend.

This clonotype occurred a few times. The antigen remains unidentified. TCRdb fed the 5' RACE reads into MiXCR, producing one record per CDR3 protein. The table records roughly 500,000 distinct CDR3 sequences, roughly 21% of them present only once. This CDR3 comprises 14 residues. The germline V and J ends were trimmed by 0 bases and 4 bases, with 9 bases remaining between them. CDR1 is SGDLS, CDR2 YYNGEE, per germline. In addition, the sample was reused for a study of T cells expressing NK-cell markers. That report adds: Roughly 1.0-7.0% of CD8+ T cells in about six donors belonged to dominant NKG2C+ clonotypes.

The chain has TRBV9 and TRBJ2-3; D ambiguous. The sequence was obtained from a young woman in good health. The specimen sequenced was CD4+ T cells sorted from blood. The DNA for the CDR3 is TGTGCCAGCAGCGTAGATTGGAGATCAGATACGCAGTATTTT. Translating gives CASSVDWRSDTQYF.